A single sample gave rise to the 5 T cell receptor beta chains below, sequenced in a study of blood T cell repertoires in COVID-19. Some clones are missing from TCRdb's copy, which holds only in-frame ones; the method was immunoSEQ multiplex PCR. The profile shows approximately 250,000 clones, about 79% of them singletons. The sequenced material came from peripheral blood. The origin of the receptors is a woman in her thirties or forties who had recovered from COVID-19.

This chain connects TRBV19 to TRBJ1-2; 9 nucleotides align to TRBD1. This CDR3 is built from 15 residues. Unmatched junction bases numbered 8, after V lost 7 bases and J lost 2 bases. In germline, CDR1 is LNHDA, CDR2 SQIVND (reference sequence). DNA for the CDR3: TGTGCCAGTAAAAATGCCGGGACAGGGAACTATGGCTACACCTTC. Amino acid sequence: CASKNAGTGNYGYTF.

This chain's CDR3 is CASSTKHRDRTPYEQYF. In nucleotides, the CDR3 is TGTGCCAGTAGTACCAAGCACCGGGACAGGACTCCCTACGAGCAGTACTTC. This chain connects TRBV19 to TRBJ2-7; the match to TRBD1 covers 8 bases. Germline assignment: CDR1 LNHDA and CDR2 SQIVND (reference sequence). Losses at the gene ends were 4 bases for V and 2 bases for J; bases not matched to a gene: 13. CDR3 length equals 17 residues.

CDR3 coding DNA: TGTGCCAGCAGTGTCCGGGACAGGGGATGGAGGAACACCGGGGAGCTGTTTTTT. Its translation: CASSVRDRGWRNTGELFF. The V call is TRBV6-1, the J call TRBJ2-2; 10 bases agree with TRBD1. Looked up from germline, CDR1 is MNHNS and CDR2 is SASEGT. Trimming at V came to 4 bases and at J to 1 base, leaving 9 bases not matched to a gene. The CDR3 has 18 residues.

The chain uses TRBV4-3 and TRBJ1-3, with a tentative D call TRBD1 (5 bases). Germline V lookup: CDR1 LGHNA, CDR2 YSLEER. Trimming removed 3 bases from V and 2 bases from J, with 11 bases in between. The CDR3 is made up of 15 amino acids. CDR3 region: CASSQGQGTGNTIYF. As DNA, the CDR3 is TGCGCCAGCAGCCAGGGGCAGGGTACTGGAAACACCATATATTTT.

This rearrangement joins TRBV7-9 to TRBJ2-5; 7 bases are a match to TRBD1. CDR1 and CDR2 from the germline V gene are SEHNR and FQNEAQ (reference sequence). The CDR3 is 14 amino acids. Losses at the gene ends were 6 bases for V and 4 bases for J; bases not matched to a gene: 8. The CDR3, as DNA: TGTGCCAGCAGTTCTACAACAGGGGCAGAGACCCAGTACTTC. It yields the protein CASSSTTGAETQYF.